Described below is a single TCR beta chain sequence and its context. Its antigen is not known. Profiled with immunoSEQ multiplex PCR; TCRdb holds only in-frame clones, not every one. The table records 45,000 to 55,000 clones, approximately 92% of them present only once. This record belongs to a study of graft-versus-host responses after intestinal transplantation. Study background: Every recipient underwent anti-thymocyte globulin induction, then tacrolimus and steroids for roughly 3 years. Whole-study results and caveats: In patients with graft-donor T cell macrochimerism, allograft graft-versus-host to host-versus-graft clonal ratios were high.

Germline CDR1 SGHRS, CDR2 YFSETQ. The CDR3 sequence is 16 residues long. The germline V and J ends were trimmed by 0 bases and 1 base, with 12 bases remaining between them. The specimen comprised PBMCs, sampled around 800 days after a first intestinal transplant, on the day of a second. V is TRBV5-1 and J is TRBJ2-3; D not resolved. This TCR was recovered from a human patient who received an intestinal transplant, so some T cells may come from the graft donor. CDR3 in amino acids: CASSLAIAVGTDTQYF. The CDR3, as DNA: TGCGCCAGCAGCTTGGCGATAGCAGTCGGCACAGATACGCAGTATTTT.